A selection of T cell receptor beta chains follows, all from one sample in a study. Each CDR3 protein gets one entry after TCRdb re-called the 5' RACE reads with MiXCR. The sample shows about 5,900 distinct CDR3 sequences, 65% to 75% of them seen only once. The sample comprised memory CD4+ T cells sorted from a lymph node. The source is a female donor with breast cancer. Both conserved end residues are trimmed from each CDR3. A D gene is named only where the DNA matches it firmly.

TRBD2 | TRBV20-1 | SARVSGGSYNEQF
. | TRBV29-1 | SVRGGGREQY
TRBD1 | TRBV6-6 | ASRSTGDLGGTQY
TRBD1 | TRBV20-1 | SARKHGTEYNEQL
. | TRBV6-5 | ASSRGVDEQF
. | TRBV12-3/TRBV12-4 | ASKTWGTDTQY
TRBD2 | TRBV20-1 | SARRGAGQETQY
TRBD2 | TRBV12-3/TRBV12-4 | ASSTSSGGPHEQF
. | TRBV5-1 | ASSLDRRYTDTQY
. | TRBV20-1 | SSGRNNRDNYEQY
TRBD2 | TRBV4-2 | ASSQDGLAPEQF
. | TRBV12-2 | ASRLAIMKGPTTNEKLF
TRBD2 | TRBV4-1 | ASSQGGLAGVGTGELF
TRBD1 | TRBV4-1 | ASSQDPGQASNQPQH
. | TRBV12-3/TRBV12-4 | TSRGRAGNQPQH
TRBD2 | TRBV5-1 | ASSLDLAGVSYNEQF
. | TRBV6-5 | ASREVSGELF
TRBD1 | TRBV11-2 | ASSRTGGAYEQF
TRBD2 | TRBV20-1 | SASRPSGNYEQY
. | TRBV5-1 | ASSLAANNEQF
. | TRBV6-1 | ASSEMLTGELF
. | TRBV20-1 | SARAGGYGYT
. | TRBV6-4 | ASSSSGGRNQPQH
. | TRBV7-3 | ASSFLRTEAF
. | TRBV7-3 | ASSLDTGELF
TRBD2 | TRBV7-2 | ASSFQAGGFYNEQF
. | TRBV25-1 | ASSEGSRGAVTEAF
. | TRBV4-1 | ASSSRWTDSKETQY
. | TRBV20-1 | SAPKESGGTDTQY
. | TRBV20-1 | SARPSLHTQY
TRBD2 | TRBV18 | ASSPFSGGGIDTQY
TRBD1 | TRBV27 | ASSLTGTGNSPLH
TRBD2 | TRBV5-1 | ASSLAGELAGGYQF
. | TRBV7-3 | ASSLSLETEAF
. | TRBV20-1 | SARDLENGPGGQPQH
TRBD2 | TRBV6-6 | ASSYSRTSGSYTQY
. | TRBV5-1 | ASSLAPTYNEQF
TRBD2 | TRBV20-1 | SVRPLRTSRNEQF
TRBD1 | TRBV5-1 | ASSRTGSTDTQY
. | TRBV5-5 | ASSLEGVRDTQY
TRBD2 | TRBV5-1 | ASSRGLAATYNEQF
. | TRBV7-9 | ASSTQGFGETQY
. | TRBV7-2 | ASSLFYSEAVTGANVLT
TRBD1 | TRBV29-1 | SVGQGNYGYT
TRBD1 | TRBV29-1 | SVDMQRTGRRGYT
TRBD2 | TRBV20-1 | SAIAGGRLGDTQY
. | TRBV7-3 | ASSLNVNTEAL
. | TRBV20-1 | SAREGDSEKLF
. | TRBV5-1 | ASSLVPVSRNTGELF